A single T cell receptor beta chain is shown here with its context. As originally analysed: The authors estimated nucleated cell counts from reference gene primer amplification. The protocol was immunoSEQ multiplex PCR, while the TCRdb copy is restricted to in-frame clones and leaves out a portion. D and trimming come from the DNA, and the V and J calls and clone size come from that table. The data show over 50,000 clones, over 75% seen once. This sample was taken from a study of blood T cell repertoires in COVID-19. Study details: There were acute and convalescent COVID-19 samples, and they came from the United States, Italy and Spain. The analysed material was cDNA or gDNA that came from T cells, B-cell-depleted T cells, or PBMCs.

This CDR3 has 12 amino acids. The ends lost 7 bases at V and 8 bases at J; junction bases unmatched: 7. From germline, CDR1 is SGHKS and CDR2 YYEKEE (reference sequence). The sequenced sample consisted of peripheral blood. This TCR derives from a man aged 50-60 years with active COVID-19. This chain uses TRBV5-5 with TRBJ1-2, with TRBD1 matching over 8 bases. The CDR3: CASRQGAFGYTF. CDR3 DNA sequence: TGTGCCAGCCGGCAGGGGGCTTTCGGCTACACCTTC.